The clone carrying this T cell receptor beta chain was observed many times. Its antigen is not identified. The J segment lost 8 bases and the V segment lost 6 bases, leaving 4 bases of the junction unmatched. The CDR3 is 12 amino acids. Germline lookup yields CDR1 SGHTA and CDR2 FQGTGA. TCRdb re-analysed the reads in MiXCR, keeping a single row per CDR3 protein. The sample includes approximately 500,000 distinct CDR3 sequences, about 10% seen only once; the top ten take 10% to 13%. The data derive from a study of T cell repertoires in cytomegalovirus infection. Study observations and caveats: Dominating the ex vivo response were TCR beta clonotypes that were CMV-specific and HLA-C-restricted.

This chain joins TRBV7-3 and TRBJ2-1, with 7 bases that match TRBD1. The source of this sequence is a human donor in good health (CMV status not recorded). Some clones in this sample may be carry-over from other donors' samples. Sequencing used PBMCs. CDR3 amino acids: CASSLQGYEQFF. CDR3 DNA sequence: TGTGCCAGCAGTTTACAGGGGTATGAGCAGTTCTTC.